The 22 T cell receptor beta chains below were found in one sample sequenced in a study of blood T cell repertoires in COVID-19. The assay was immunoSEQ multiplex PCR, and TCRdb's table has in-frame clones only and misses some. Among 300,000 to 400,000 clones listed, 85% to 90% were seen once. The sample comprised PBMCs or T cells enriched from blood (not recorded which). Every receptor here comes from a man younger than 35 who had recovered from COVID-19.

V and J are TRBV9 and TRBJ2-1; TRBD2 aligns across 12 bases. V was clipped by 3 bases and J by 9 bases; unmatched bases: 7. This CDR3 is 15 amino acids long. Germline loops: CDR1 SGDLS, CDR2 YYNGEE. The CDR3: CASSGPSGGASEQFF. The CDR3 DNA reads TGTGCCAGCAGCGGACCTAGCGGGGGGGCATCTGAGCAGTTCTTC. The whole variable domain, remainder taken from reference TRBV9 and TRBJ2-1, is DSGVTQTPKHLITATGQRVTLRCSPRSGDLSVYWYQQSLDQGLQFLIQYYNGEERAKGNILERFSAQQFPDLHSELNLSSLELGDSALYFCASSGPSGGASEQFFGPGTRLTVL.

CDR3 DNA sequence: TGTGCCAGTACCGTGGACAGGGTAAGGAATCAGCCCCAGCATTTT. It translates to CASTVDRVRNQPQHF. The chain recombines TRBV19 with TRBJ1-5; 8 bases align to TRBD1. Trimming at V came to 7 bases and at J to 4 bases, leaving 9 bases not matched to a gene. The CDR3 spans 15 residues. From germline, CDR1 is LNHDA and CDR2 SQIVND (reference sequence).

The CDR3 here is CASSVGGGTGTDTQYF. The CDR3 DNA is TGTGCCAGCAGTGTTGGGGGAGGAACGGGCACAGATACGCAGTATTTT. V gene TRBV6-4 combines with J gene TRBJ2-3; tentative D call: TRBD2 (6 bases). Germline V gene data show CDR1 as MRHNA and CDR2 as SNTAGT. CDR3 length: 16 amino acids. V was clipped by 4 bases and J by 1 base, with 15 bases between them.

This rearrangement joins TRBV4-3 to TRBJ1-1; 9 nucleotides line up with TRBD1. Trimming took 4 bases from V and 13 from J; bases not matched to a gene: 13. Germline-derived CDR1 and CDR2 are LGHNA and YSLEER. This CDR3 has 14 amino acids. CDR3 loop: CASSPPGDRGKVFF. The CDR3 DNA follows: TGCGCCAGCAGCCCTCCCGGTGACAGGGGGAAAGTTTTCTTT.

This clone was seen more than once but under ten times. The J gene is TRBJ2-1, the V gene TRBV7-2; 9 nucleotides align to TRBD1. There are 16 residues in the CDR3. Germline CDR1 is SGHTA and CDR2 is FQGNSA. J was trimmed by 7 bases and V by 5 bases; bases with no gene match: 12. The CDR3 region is CASSAGTGNGGNEQFF. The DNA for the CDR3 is TGTGCCAGCAGCGCCGGGACAGGGAACGGAGGGAATGAGCAGTTCTTC.

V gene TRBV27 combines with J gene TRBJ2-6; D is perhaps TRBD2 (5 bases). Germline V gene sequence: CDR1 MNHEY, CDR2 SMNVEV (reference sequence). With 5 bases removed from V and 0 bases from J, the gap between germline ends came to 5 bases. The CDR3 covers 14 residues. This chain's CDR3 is CASSRGSGANVLTF. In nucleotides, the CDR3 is TGTGCCAGCAGTCGGGGCTCTGGGGCCAACGTCCTGACTTTC.

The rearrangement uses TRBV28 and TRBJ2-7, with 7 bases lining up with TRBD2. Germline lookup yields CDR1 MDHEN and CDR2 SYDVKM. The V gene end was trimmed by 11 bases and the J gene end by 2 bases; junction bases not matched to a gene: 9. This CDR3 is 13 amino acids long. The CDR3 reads CAHSRSGTYEQYF. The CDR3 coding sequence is TGTGCCCACAGCAGGAGCGGGACCTACGAGCAGTACTTC.

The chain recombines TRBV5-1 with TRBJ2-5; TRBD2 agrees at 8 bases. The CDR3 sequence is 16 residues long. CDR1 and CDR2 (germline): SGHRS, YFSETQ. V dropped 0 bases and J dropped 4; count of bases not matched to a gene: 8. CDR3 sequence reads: CASSLDPAGEGETQYF. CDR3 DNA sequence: TGCGCCAGCAGCTTGGATCCAGCGGGGGAGGGAGAGACCCAGTACTTC.

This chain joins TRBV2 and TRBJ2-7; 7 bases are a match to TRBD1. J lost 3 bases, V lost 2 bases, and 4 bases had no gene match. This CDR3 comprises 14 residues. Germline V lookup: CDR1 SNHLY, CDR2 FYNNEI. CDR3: CASSETRQGYEQYF. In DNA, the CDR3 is TGTGCCAGCAGTGAAACGAGACAGGGCTACGAGCAGTACTTC.

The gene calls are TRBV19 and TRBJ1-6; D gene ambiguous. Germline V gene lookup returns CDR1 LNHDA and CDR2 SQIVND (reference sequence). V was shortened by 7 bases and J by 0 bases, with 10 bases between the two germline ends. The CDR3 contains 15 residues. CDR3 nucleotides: TGTGCCAGTAAGAGGGAGAGCTCCTATAATTCACCCCTCCACTTT. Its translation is CASKRESSYNSPLHF.

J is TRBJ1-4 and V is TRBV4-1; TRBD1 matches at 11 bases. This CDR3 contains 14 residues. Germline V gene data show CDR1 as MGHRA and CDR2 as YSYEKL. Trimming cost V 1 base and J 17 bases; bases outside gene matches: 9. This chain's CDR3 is CASSQALGTGGYFF. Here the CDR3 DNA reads TGCGCCAGCAGCCAAGCCCTGGGGACAGGGGGTTATTTTTTT.

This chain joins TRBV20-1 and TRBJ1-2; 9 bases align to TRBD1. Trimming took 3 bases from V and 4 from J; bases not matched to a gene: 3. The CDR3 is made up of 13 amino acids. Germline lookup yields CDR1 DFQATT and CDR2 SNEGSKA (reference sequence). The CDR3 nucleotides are TGCAGTGCTAGTCTGGGACAGGGCTATGGCTACACCTTC. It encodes CSASLGQGYGYTF.

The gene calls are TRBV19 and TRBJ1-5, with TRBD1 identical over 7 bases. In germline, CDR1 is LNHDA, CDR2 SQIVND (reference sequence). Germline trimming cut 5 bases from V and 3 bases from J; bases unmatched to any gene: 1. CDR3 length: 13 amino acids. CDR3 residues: CASSDRANQPQHF. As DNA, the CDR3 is TGTGCCAGTAGTGACAGGGCCAATCAGCCCCAGCATTTT.

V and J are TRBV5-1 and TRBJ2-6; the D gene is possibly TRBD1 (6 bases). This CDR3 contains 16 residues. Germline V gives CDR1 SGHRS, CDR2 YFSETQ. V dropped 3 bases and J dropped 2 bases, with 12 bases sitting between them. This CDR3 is CASSSTGFAGANVLTF. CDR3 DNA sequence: TGCGCCAGCAGCTCCACAGGGTTTGCTGGGGCCAACGTCCTGACTTTC.

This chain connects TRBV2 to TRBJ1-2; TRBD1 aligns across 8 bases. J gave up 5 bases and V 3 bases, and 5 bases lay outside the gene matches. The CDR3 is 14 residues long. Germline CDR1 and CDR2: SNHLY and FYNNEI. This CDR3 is CASSDGTGDYGYTF. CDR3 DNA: TGTGCCAGCAGTGACGGGACAGGAGATTATGGCTACACCTTC.

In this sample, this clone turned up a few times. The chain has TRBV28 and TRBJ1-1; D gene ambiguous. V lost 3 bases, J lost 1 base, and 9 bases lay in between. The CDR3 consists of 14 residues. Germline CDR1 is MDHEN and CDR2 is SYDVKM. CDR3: CASSFDFKNTEAFF. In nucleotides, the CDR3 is TGTGCCAGCAGTTTTGACTTTAAGAACACTGAAGCTTTCTTT.

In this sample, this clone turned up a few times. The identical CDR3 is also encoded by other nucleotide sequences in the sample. The CDR3 here is CASSAPGLASDEQYF. The DNA for the CDR3 is TGTGCCAGCAGCGCCCCGGGACTAGCGTCGGACGAGCAGTACTTC. The chain is built from TRBV3-1 (or the pseudogene TRBV3-2) and TRBJ2-7; 10 positions match TRBD2. Germline CDR1 and CDR2: LGHDT and YNNKEL (reference sequence). Trimming at V came to 5 bases and at J to 5 bases, leaving 9 bases not matched to a gene. The CDR3 has 15 amino acids.

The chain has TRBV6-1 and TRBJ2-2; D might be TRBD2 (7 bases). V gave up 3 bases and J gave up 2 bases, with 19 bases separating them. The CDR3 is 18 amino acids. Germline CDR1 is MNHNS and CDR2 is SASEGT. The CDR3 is CASSDAFWRGRNTGELFF. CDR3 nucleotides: TGTGCCAGCAGTGACGCTTTCTGGCGGGGGCGCAACACCGGGGAGCTGTTTTTT.

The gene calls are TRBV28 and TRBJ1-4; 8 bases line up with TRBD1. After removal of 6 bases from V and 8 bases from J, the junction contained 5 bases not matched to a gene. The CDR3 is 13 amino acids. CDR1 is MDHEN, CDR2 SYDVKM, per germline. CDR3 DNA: TGTGCCAGCAGGACAGGGGCGTGGGAAAAACTGTTTTTT. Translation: CASRTGAWEKLFF. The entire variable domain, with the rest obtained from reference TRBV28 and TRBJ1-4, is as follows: DVKVTQSSRYLVKRTGEKVFLECVQDMDHENMFWYRQDPGLGLRLIYFSYDVKMKEKGDIPEGYSVSREKKERFSLILESASTNQTSMYLCASRTGAWEKLFFGSGTQLSVL.

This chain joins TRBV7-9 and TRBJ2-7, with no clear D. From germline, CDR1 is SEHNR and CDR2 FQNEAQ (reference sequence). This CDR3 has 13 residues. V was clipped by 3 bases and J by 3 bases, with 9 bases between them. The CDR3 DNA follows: TGTGCCAGCAGCTTGTTCCGAGACTACGAGCAGTACTTC. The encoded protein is CASSLFRDYEQYF.

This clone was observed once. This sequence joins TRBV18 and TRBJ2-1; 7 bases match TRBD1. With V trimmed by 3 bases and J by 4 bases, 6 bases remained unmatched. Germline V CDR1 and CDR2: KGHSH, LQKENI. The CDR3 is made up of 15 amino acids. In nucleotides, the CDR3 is TGTGCCAGCTCACCCTACAGGGGTAGTTACAATGAGCAGTTCTTC. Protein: CASSPYRGSYNEQFF.

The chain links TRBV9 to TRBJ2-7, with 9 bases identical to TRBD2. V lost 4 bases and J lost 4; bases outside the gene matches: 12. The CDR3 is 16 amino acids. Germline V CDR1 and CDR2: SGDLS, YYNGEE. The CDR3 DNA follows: TGTGCCAGCAGCCCGCGAGCGGGAGGTAGCGGGTACGAGCAGTACTTC. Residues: CASSPRAGGSGYEQYF.